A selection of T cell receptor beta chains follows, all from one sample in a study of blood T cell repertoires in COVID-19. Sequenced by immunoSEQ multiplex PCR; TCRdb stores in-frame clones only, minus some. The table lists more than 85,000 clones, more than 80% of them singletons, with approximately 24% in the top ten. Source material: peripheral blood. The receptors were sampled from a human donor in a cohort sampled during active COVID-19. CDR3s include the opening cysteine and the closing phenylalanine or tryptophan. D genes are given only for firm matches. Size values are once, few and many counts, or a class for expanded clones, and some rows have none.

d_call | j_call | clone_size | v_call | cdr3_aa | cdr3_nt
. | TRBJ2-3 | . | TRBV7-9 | CASSSGVGPDTQYF | TGTGCCAGCAGCTCGGGGGTCGGGCCAGATACGCAGTATTTT
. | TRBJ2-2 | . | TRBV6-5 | CASSRSQGFAGELFF | TGTGCCAGCAGTCGGAGTCAGGGCTTTGCCGGGGAGCTGTTTTTT
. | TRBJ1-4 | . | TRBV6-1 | CASSEAGQSYGKLFF | TGTGCCAGCAGTGAAGCGGGGCAGTCTTACGGAAAACTGTTTTTT
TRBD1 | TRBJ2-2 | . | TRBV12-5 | CASGLNPGGGNTGELFF | TGTGCTAGTGGTCTTAATCCAGGGGGCGGGAACACCGGGGAGCTGTTTTTT
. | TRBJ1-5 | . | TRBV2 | CASKRDSNQPQHF | TGTGCCAGCAAACGGGATAGCAATCAGCCCCAGCATTTT
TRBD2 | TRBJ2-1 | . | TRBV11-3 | CASSSGAGSYSGNEQFF | TGTGCCAGCAGCTCGGGAGCGGGATCCTATTCGGGGAATGAGCAGTTCTTC
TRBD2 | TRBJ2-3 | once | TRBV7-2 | CASSSLAGGTDTQYF | TGTGCCAGCAGCTCATTAGCGGGGGGGACAGATACGCAGTATTTT
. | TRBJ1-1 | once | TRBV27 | CASSLDGGRWNTEAFF | TGTGCCAGCAGTTTAGACGGGGGGAGATGGAACACTGAAGCTTTCTTT
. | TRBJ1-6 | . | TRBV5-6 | CASSFRGKNSPLHF | TGTGCCAGCAGCTTCCGGGGAAAGAATTCACCCCTCCACTTT
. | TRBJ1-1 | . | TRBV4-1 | CASSQDRGREAFF | TGCGCCAGCAGCCAAGATCGCGGAAGAGAAGCTTTCTTT
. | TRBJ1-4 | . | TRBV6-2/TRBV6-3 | CASSYSRTPNEKLFF | TGTGCCAGCAGTTACTCCCGGACACCGAATGAAAAACTGTTTTTT
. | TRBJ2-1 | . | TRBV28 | CASSSSAGRGIYNEQFF | TGTGCCAGCAGTTCGTCGGCGGGCCGGGGGATATACAATGAGCAGTTCTTC
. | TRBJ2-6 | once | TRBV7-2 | CASSFTGSGANVLTF | TGTGCCAGCAGCTTTACAGGCTCTGGGGCCAACGTCCTGACTTTC
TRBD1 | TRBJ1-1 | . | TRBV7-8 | CASSMGQLNTEAFF | TGTGCCAGCAGCATGGGACAGTTGAACACTGAAGCTTTCTTT
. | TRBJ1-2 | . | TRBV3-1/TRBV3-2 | CASSQVRGYSGGYTF | TGTGCCAGCAGCCAAGTAAGGGGGTATAGTGGTGGCTACACCTTC